This T cell receptor beta chain was sequenced for a study of spatial heterogeneity in lung cancer. Study at large: Counts of TCR transcripts in tumor regions correlated strongly with a matched bulk RNA-seq T cell module score. The study, taken as a whole, reports: Nonsynonymous mutation counts, ubiquitous and regional, were tracked by the respective counts of ubiquitous and regional expanded TCRs. Intratumoral expanded alpha and beta TCR counts were found to track tumor mutation counts.

This clonotype occurred many times. Its antigen is not identified. As an off-target read in a library built for alpha chains, this beta chain has a frequency of little significance. Time point denoted: sample taken at primary tumor resection. Whole RNA obtained from tumor, nontumor lung or frozen PBMC underwent sequencing without sorting. The V gene's germline CDR1 is SGHAT and CDR2 FQNNGV. The CDR3 is 14 residues long. V was clipped by 5 bases and J by 5 bases; unmatched bases: 3. Carried by each TCR cDNA molecule was a unique molecular identifier. TCRdb re-called the 5' RACE reads with MiXCR, one entry per CDR3 protein. The repertoire holds 4,500 to 7,000 distinct CDR3 sequences, with under 5% as singletons.

This receptor was taken from a male donor with early-stage non-small cell lung cancer. The material sequenced was lung tumor tissue, taken at surgery. The chain links TRBV11-2 to TRBJ1-5; 10 bases are shared with TRBD1. The CDR3 nucleotides are TGTGCCAGCAGCCTCGGACAGGGGGATCAGCCCCAGCATTTT. Protein sequence: CASSLGQGDQPQHF.